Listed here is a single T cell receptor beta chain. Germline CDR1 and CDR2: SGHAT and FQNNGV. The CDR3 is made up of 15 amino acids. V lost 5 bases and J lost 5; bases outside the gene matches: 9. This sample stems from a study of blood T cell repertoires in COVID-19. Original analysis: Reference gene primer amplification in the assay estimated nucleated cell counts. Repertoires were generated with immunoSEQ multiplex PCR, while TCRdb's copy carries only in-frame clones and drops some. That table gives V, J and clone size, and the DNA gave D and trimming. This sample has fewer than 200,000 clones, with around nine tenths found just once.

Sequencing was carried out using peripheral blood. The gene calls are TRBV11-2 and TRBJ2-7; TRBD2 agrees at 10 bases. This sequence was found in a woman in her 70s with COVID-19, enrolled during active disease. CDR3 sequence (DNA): TGTGCCAGCAGCGCTACCGGGACTAGCGTCCACGAGCAGTACTTC. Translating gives CASSATGTSVHEQYF.